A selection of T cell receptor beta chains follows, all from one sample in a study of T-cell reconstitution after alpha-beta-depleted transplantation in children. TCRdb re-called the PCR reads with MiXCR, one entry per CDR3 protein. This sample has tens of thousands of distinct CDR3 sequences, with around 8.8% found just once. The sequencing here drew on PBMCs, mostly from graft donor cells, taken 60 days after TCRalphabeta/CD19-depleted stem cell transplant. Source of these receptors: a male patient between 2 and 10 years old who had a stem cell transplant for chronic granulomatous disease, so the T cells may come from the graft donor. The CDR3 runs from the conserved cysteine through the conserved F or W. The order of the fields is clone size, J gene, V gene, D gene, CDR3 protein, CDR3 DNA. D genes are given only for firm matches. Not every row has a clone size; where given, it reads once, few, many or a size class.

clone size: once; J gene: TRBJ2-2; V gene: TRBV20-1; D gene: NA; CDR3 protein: CRGRAPGADTGELFF; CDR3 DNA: TGCAGGGGTAGAGCTCCGGGAGCCGACACCGGGGAGCTGTTTTTT
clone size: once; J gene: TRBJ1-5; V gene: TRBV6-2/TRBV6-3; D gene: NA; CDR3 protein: CASSNQQGVSNQPQHF; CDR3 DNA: TGTGCCAGCAGTAACCAACAGGGCGTGAGCAATCAGCCCCAGCATTTT
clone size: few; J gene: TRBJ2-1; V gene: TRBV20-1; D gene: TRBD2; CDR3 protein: CSASEAGDGYNEQFF; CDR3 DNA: TGCAGTGCTAGTGAAGCGGGAGACGGGTACAATGAGCAGTTCTTC
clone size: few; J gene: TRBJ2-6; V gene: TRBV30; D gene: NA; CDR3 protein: CAWSVGFSGANVLTF; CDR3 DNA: TGTGCCTGGAGTGTAGGTTTCTCTGGGGCCAACGTCCTGACTTTC
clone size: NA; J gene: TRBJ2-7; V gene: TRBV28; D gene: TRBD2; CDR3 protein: CASSSGTSGAYEQYF; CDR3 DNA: TGTGCCAGCAGTTCAGGGACTAGCGGGGCCTACGAGCAGTACTTC
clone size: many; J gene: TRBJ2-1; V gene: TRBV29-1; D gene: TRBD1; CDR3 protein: CSVARTGRNEQFF; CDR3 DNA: TGCAGCGTTGCCCGGACAGGGCGGAATGAGCAGTTCTTC
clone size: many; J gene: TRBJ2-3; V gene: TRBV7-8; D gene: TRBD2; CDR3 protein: CASSLVAGSTDTQYF; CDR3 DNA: TGTGCCAGCAGCTTAGTAGCGGGATCCACAGATACGCAGTATTTT
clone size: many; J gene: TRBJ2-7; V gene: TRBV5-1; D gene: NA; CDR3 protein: CASRGGSYEQYF; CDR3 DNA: TGCGCCAGCAGGGGCGGCTCCTACGAGCAGTACTTC
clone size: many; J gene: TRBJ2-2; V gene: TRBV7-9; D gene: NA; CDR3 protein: CASSSLPDVNTGELFF; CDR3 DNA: TGTGCCAGCAGCTCGCTTCCGGACGTGAACACCGGGGAGCTGTTTTTT
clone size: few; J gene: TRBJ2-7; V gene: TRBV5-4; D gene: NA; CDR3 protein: CASSLRAGLYEQYF; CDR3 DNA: TGTGCCAGCAGCTTGAGGGCAGGGCTCTACGAGCAGTACTTC
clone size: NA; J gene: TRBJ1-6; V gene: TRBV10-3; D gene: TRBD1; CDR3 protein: CANRGSLNSPLHF; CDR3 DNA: TGTGCCAACAGGGGGTCTTTAAATTCACCCCTCCACTTT
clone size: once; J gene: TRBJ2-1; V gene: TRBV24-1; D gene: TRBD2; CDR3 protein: CATSDSFGLAGGNEQFF; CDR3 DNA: TGTGCCACCAGTGACTCATTCGGACTAGCGGGAGGCAATGAGCAGTTCTTC
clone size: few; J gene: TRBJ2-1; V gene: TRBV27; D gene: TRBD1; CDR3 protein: CASSPRTGGGYNEQFF; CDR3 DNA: TGTGCCAGCAGTCCCAGGACAGGGGGGGGGTACAATGAGCAGTTCTTC
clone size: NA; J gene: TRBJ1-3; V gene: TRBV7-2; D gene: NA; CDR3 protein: CASSRDRSGNTIYF; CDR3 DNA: TGTGCCAGCAGCCGTGACAGATCTGGAAACACCATATATTTT
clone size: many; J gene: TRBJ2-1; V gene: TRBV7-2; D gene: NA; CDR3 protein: CASSLDRGHEQFF; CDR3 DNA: TGTGCCAGCAGCTTAGATAGGGGCCATGAGCAGTTCTTC
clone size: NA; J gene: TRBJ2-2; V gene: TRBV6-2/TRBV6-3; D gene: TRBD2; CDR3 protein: CASSLKREGRSGELFF; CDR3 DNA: TGTGCCAGCAGTCTCAAGCGGGAGGGCCGGTCCGGGGAGCTGTTTTTT
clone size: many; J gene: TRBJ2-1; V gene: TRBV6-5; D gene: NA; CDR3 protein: CASSYPGNEQFF; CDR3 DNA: TGTGCCAGCAGTTACCCGGGGAATGAGCAGTTCTTC
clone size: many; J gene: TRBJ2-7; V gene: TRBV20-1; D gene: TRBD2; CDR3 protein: CSAIGSGRVKGEQYF; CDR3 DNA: TGCAGTGCTATAGGTAGCGGGAGGGTAAAGGGCGAGCAGTACTTC
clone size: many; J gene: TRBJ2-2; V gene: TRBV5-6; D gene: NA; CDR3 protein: CASSLVTITGELFF; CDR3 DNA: TGTGCCAGCAGCTTGGTGACTATCACCGGGGAGCTGTTTTTT
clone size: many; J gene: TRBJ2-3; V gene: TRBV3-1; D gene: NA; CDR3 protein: CASSQLHRQDYTDTQYF; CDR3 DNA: TGTGCCAGCAGCCAACTTCATAGACAGGACTACACAGATACGCAGTATTTT
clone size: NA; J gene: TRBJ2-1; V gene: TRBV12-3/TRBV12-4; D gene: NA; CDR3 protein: CASSRKGQTGRQFF; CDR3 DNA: TGTGCCAGCAGTCGGAAAGGACAGACTGGGAGGCAGTTCTTC
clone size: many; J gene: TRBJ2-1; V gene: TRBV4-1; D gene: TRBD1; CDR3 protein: CASSQDGTGSYNEQFF; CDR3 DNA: TGCGCCAGCAGCCAAGATGGGACAGGGTCCTACAATGAGCAGTTCTTC
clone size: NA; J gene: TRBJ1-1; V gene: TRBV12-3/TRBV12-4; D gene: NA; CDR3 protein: CASSRHKNTEAFF; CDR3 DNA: TGTGCCAGCAGTCGGCACAAGAACACTGAAGCTTTCTTT
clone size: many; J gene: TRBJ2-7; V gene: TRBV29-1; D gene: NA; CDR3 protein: CSVEGGHEQYF; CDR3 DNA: TGCAGCGTTGAAGGGGGGCACGAGCAGTACTTC
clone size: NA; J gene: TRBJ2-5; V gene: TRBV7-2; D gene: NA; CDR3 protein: CASSFVGDPQETQYF; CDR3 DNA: TGTGCCAGCAGCTTTGTGGGGGACCCCCAAGAGACCCAGTACTTC
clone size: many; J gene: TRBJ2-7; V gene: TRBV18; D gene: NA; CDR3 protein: CASSPGPHREQYF; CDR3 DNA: TGTGCCAGCTCACCGGGCCCTCACCGCGAGCAGTACTTC
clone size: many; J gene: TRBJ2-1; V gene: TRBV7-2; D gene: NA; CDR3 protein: CASSLAQTRDNNEQFF; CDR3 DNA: TGTGCCAGCAGCTTAGCGCAGACTAGGGATAACAATGAGCAGTTCTTC
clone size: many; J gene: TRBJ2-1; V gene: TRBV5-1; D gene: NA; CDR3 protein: CASSSDNEQFF; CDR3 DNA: TGCGCCAGCAGCTCCGACAATGAGCAGTTCTTC
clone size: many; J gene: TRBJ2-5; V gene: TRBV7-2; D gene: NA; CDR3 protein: CASSKLETQYF; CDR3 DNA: TGTGCCAGCAGCAAGTTAGAGACCCAGTACTTC
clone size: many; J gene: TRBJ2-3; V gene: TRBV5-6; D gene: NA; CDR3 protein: CASSPGPGTDTQYF; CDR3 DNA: TGTGCCAGCAGCCCGGGACCGGGCACAGATACGCAGTATTTT
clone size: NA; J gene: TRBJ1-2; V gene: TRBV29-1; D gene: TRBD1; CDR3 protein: CSAVTGFNYGYTF; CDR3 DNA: TGCAGCGCCGTGACAGGGTTTAACTATGGCTACACCTTC
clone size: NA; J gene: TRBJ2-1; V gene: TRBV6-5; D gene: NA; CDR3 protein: CASSYRPTGAYNEQFF; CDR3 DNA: TGTGCCAGCAGTTACCGACCAACTGGCGCCTACAATGAGCAGTTCTTC
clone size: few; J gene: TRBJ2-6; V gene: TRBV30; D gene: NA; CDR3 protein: CAWSVSLGVSGANVLTF; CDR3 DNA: TGTGCCTGGAGTGTAAGCTTAGGGGTTTCTGGGGCCAACGTCCTGACTTTC
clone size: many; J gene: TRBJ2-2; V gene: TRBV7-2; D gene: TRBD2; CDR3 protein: CASSLARTSLTGELFF; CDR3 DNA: TGTGCCAGCAGCTTAGCGAGGACTAGCCTCACCGGGGAGCTGTTTTTT
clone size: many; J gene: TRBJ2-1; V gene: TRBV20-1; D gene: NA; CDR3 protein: CSARGRDWNNEQFF; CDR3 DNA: TGCAGTGCTAGAGGTAGGGACTGGAACAATGAGCAGTTCTTC
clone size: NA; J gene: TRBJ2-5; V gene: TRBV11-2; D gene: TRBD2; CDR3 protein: CASSPRRREGETQYF; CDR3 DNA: TGTGCCAGCAGCCCCCGGCGGCGGGAGGGAGAGACCCAGTACTTC
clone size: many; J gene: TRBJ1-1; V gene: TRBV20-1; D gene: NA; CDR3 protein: CSASFQGGTEAFF; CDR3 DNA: TGCAGTGCTTCATTTCAGGGTGGCACTGAAGCTTTCTTT
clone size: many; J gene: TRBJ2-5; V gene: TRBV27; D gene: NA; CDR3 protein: CASSFRITIQETQYF; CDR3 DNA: TGTGCCAGCAGTTTCAGAATCACCATTCAAGAGACCCAGTACTTC
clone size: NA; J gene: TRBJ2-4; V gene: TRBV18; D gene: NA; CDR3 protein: CASSPSGLSGSKNIQYF; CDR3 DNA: TGTGCCAGCTCACCAAGTGGCCTAAGTGGGAGCAAAAACATTCAGTACTTC
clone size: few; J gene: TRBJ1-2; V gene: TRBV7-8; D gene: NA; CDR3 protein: CASSPLDTNYGYTF; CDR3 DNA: TGTGCCAGCAGCCCACTGGACACCAACTATGGCTACACCTTC
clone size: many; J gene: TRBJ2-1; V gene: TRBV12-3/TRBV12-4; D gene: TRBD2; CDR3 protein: CASSTGTSGRIGEQFF; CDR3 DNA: TGTGCCAGCAGTACCGGGACTAGCGGGAGGATCGGTGAGCAGTTCTTC
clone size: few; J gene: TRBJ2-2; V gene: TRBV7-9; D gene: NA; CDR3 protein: CASSLDGPGELFF; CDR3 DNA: TGTGCCAGCAGCTTAGATGGTCCCGGGGAGCTGTTTTTT
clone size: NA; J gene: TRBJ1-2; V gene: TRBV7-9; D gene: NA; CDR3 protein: CASSLAPGDYGYTF; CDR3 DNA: TGTGCCAGCAGCTTAGCGCCGGGGGACTATGGCTACACCTTC
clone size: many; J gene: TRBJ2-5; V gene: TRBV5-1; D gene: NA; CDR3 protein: CASSLHGQRQTQYF; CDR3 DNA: TGCGCCAGCAGCTTGCACGGCCAGCGACAGACCCAGTACTTC
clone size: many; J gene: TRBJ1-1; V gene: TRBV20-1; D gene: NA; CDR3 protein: CSASGPTSFNTEAFF; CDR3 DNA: TGCAGTGCTAGTGGTCCGACCTCTTTCAACACTGAAGCTTTCTTT
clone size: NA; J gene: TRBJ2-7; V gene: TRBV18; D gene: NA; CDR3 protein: CASSPGGAEQNF; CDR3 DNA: TGTGCCAGCTCACCGGGCGGGGCCGAGCAGAACTTC
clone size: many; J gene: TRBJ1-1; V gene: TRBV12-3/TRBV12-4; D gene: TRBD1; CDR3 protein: CASSDRGRTEAFF; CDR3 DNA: TGTGCCAGCAGCGACAGGGGAAGAACTGAAGCTTTCTTT
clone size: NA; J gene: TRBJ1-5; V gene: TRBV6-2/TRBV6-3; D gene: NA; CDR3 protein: CASSCSSSLGNQPQHF; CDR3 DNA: TGTGCCAGCAGTTGCTCGTCCAGCCTAGGTAATCAGCCCCAGCATTTT
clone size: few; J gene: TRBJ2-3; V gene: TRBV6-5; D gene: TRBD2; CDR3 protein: CASSYLAGGTDTQYF; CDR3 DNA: TGTGCCAGCAGTTACCTAGCGGGGGGCACAGATACGCAGTATTTT
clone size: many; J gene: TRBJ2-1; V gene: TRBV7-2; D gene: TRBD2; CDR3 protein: CASSPRGERSYNEQFF; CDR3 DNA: TGTGCCAGCAGTCCCCGGGGGGAGCGTTCCTACAATGAGCAGTTCTTC
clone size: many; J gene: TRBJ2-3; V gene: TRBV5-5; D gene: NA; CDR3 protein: CASSLRAWSTDTQYF; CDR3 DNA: TGTGCCAGCAGCTTGAGGGCCTGGAGCACAGATACGCAGTATTTT
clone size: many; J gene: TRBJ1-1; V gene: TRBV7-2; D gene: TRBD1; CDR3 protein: CASRRQGMNTEAFF; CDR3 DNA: TGTGCCAGCAGAAGACAGGGGATGAACACTGAAGCTTTCTTT
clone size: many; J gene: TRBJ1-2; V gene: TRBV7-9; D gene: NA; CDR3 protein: CASSLARVYGYTF; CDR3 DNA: TGTGCCAGCAGCTTAGCCAGGGTTTATGGCTACACCTTC